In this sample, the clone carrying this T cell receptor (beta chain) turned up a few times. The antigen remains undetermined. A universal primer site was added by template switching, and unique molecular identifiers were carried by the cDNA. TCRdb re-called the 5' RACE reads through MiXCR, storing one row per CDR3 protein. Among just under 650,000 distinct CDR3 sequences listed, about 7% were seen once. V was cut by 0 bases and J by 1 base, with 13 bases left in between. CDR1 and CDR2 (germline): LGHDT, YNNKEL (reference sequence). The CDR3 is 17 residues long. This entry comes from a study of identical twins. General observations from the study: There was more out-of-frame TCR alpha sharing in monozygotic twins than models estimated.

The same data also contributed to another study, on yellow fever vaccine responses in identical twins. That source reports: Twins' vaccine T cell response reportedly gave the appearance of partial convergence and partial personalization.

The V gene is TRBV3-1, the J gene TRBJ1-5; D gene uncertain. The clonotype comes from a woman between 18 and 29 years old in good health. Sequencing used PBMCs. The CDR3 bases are TGTGCCAGCAGCCAAGATCATCCCAGGAGAAGCAATCAGCCCCAGCATTTT. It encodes CASSQDHPRRSNQPQHF.